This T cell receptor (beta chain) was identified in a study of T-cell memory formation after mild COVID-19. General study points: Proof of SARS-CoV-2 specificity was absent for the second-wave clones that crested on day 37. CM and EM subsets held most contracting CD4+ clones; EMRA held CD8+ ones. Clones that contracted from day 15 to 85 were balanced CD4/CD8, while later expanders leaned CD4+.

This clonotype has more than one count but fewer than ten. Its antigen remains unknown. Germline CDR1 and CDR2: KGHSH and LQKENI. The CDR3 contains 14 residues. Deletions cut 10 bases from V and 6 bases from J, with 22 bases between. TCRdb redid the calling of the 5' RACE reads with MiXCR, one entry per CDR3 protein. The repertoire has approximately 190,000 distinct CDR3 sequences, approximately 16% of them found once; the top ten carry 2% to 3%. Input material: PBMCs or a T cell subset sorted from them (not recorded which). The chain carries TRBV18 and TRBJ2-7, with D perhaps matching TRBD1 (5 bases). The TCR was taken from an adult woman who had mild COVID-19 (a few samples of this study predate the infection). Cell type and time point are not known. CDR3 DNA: TGTGCCACCGCCGAAAAAGGGGTTCCGGGCGAGCAGTACTTC. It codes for CATAEKGVPGEQYF.